The 23 T cell receptor beta chains below come from one sample, sequenced in a study of CD8+CD57+ T cells in acquired aplastic anemia. Genomic DNA templated the TCR beta VDJ and CDR3 profiling. TCRdb reprocessed the reads via MiXCR and lists one record per CDR3 protein. The sample includes tens of thousands of distinct CDR3 sequences, roughly 69% seen only once; the top ten take less than 40%. The sample taken for sequencing was sorted CD4+, CD8+, or CD8+CD57+ T cells (not recorded which) from PBMCs. The receptors were sampled from a human donor in good health, serving as a control.

This chain joins TRBV12-3 or TRBV12-4 and TRBJ1-5; no clear D. The CDR3 is 8 amino acids. V gave up 9 bases and J gave up 6 bases, with 0 bases separating them. The DNA for the CDR3 is TGTGCCAGTCAGCCCCAGCATTTT. It specifies CASQPQHF.

The rearrangement uses TRBV7-8 and TRBJ1-1, with a tentative D call TRBD1 (6 bases). The V gene lost 5 bases and the J gene lost 7 bases, with 17 bases spanning the gap. The CDR3 consists of 14 residues. Germline CDR1 is SGHVS and CDR2 is FQNEAQ. The CDR3 sequence: CASSLTGRRDEAFF. CDR3 DNA: TGTGCCAGCAGCCTCACAGGGAGACGGGATGAAGCTTTCTTT.

The chain combines TRBV19 with TRBJ1-5; possible D gene TRBD1, 5 bases. V was pared by 6 bases and J by 11 bases, with 17 bases between. Germline V lookup: CDR1 LNHDA, CDR2 SQIVND (reference sequence). The CDR3 runs 13 residues. The CDR3 region is CASRAPSGLTQHF. CDR3 DNA: TGTGCCAGTAGAGCTCCATCGGGGCTTACCCAGCATTTT.

The chain has TRBV2 and TRBJ2-5; no definite D call. CDR3 size: 12 residues. V was clipped by 4 bases and J by 4 bases, with 7 bases between them. CDR1 SNHLY and CDR2 FYNNEI come from the germline V gene. CDR3 sequence (DNA): TGTGCCAGCAGTGCAACGAGAGAGACCCAGTACTTC. As protein: CASSATRETQYF.

Points on this clonotype: Since a much larger clone is just one base distant, this may be a read error. Lacking the conserved final phenylalanine or tryptophan, this CDR3 likely reflects a read error. V is TRBV18 and J is TRBJ1-1; the D gene is possibly TRBD1 (5 bases). V was trimmed by 7 bases and J by 6 bases, leaving 15 bases between them. CDR1 and CDR2 from the germline V gene are KGHSH and LQKENI. There are 13 residues in the CDR3. The CDR3 sequence: CASFFPGLPEAFL. The DNA of the CDR3 is TGTGCCAGCTTTTTTCCGGGACTCCCTGAAGCTTTCCTT.

This clonotype was detected only once. The gene calls are TRBV15 and TRBJ2-7, with D possibly being TRBD1 or TRBD2 (5 bases each). Germline V gene lookup returns CDR1 LNHNV and CDR2 YYDKDF (reference sequence). The CDR3 is 13 residues long. V was trimmed by 6 bases and J by 2 bases, leaving 11 bases between them. CDR3 in amino acids: CATSSGTPYEQYF. In nucleotides, the CDR3 is TGTGCCACCAGTTCCGGGACGCCCTACGAGCAGTACTTC.

This rearrangement joins TRBV10-3 to TRBJ1-5; maybe TRBD1 (6 bases). V was cut by 7 bases and J by 1 base, with 8 bases left in between. Germline CDR1 reads ENHRY; CDR2 reads SYGVKD. The CDR3 extends over 13 amino acids. CDR3 sequence: CAINRDSNQPQHF. CDR3 nucleotide sequence: TGTGCCATCAACAGGGACAGCAATCAGCCCCAGCATTTT.

The chain couples TRBV29-1 to TRBJ1-1; D remains ambiguous. V lost 5 bases and J 0 bases, leaving 13 bases between the germline ends. The CDR3 spans 14 residues. Germline V gives CDR1 SQVTM, CDR2 ANQGSEA. CDR3 coding DNA: TGCAGCGTTAAGTTAGGTAGTTTGAACACTGAAGCTTTCTTT. Amino acids: CSVKLGSLNTEAFF.

This clonotype was counted at least ten times. The chain employs TRBV6-1 and TRBJ2-1, with D tentatively TRBD1 or TRBD2 (5 bases each). The CDR3 consists of 15 residues. CDR1 is MNHNS and CDR2 is SASEGT in the germline V gene. Trimming pared 6 bases from V and 4 bases from J, leaving 16 bases between. CDR3 bases: TGTGCCAGCAGCGAGGGACGGGGAGTGTACAATGAGCAGTTCTTC. It encodes CASSEGRGVYNEQFF.

The chain employs TRBV10-3 and TRBJ2-7, with unresolved D. The CDR3 extends over 11 amino acids. Trimming removed 10 bases at V and 3 bases at J, with 10 bases between. Germline V gives CDR1 ENHRY, CDR2 SYGVKD. For the CDR3, the DNA is TGTGCCAGCAGCCGAGGCTACGAGCAGTACTTC. Its protein product is CASSRGYEQYF.

The chain links TRBV14 to TRBJ1-2; D unresolved. Per germline, CDR1 SGHDN and CDR2 FVKESK. The V gene lost 5 bases and the J gene lost 0 bases, with 10 bases spanning the gap. The CDR3 covers 14 residues. The CDR3 loop reads CASSRRMANYGYTF. CDR3 coding DNA: TGTGCCAGCAGCAGGAGAATGGCTAACTATGGCTACACCTTC.

This rearrangement joins TRBV20-1 to TRBJ2-7, with unresolved D. Germline V CDR1 and CDR2: DFQATT, SNEGSKA (reference sequence). The germline V and J ends were trimmed by 7 bases and 1 base, with 8 bases remaining between them. CDR3 size: 11 residues. The chain's CDR3 is CSVGESYEQYF. The CDR3 bases are TGCAGTGTGGGTGAATCCTACGAGCAGTACTTC.

This clonotype was detected only a few times. The V gene is TRBV29-1, the J gene TRBJ2-5; 7 bases are a match to TRBD1. V gave up 7 bases and J gave up 7 bases; unmatched junction bases: 9. The V gene's germline CDR1 is SQVTM and CDR2 ANQGSEA. The CDR3 is 12 amino acids. CDR3 nucleotides: TGCAGCGGTGGACAGGTCGAGGGGACCCAGTACTTC. Encoded protein: CSGGQVEGTQYF.

CDR3: CATSSYPTATGVYGYTF. The CDR3 nucleotides read TGTGCCACCAGCAGCTACCCAACGGCCACAGGGGTCTATGGCTACACCTTC. The genes are TRBV15 and TRBJ1-2; 7 bases fit TRBD1. The germline V gene has CDR1 LNHNV and CDR2 YYDKDF (reference sequence). Trimming at V came to 3 bases and at J to 4 bases, leaving 14 bases not matched to a gene. The CDR3 contains 17 residues.

This clonotype was seen only once. The V call is TRBV6-1, the J call TRBJ1-5, with a weak D call TRBD1 (5 bases). Trimming stripped 2 bases from V and 1 base from J, with 15 bases between. From germline, CDR1 is MNHNS and CDR2 SASEGT. There are 17 residues in the CDR3. CDR3 in amino acids: CASSERTGTFSNQPQHF. Written as DNA, the CDR3 is TGTGCCAGCAGTGAAAGGACGGGGACCTTCAGCAATCAGCCCCAGCATTTT.

The J gene is TRBJ1-6, the V gene TRBV10-3; 7 bases are shared with TRBD1. Germline V gene lookup returns CDR1 ENHRY and CDR2 SYGVKD. J was trimmed by 11 bases and V by 8 bases; bases with no gene match: 9. This CDR3 spans 13 amino acids. The CDR3 protein is CAIRLGQTTPLHF. As DNA, the CDR3 is TGTGCCATCCGATTGGGACAGACGACACCCCTCCACTTT.

CDR3 amino acids: CASSKGHLPGNTEAFF. CDR3 coding DNA: TGTGCCAGCAGCAAGGGACACCTCCCTGGGAACACTGAAGCTTTCTTT. The V gene is TRBV5-4, the J gene TRBJ1-1; maybe TRBD1 (6 bases). The CDR3 length is 16 residues. The V gene's germline CDR1 is SGHNT and CDR2 YYREEE (reference sequence). V gave up 4 bases and J gave up 1 base, with 17 bases separating them.

J is TRBJ2-7 and V is TRBV11-2, with D unresolved. Germline V lookup: CDR1 SGHAT, CDR2 FQNNGV. The V end was cut by 1 base, the J end by 6 bases, with 10 bases between. The length of the CDR3 is 13 residues. The CDR3 sequence: CASSLVPGGEQYF. For the CDR3, the DNA is TGTGCCAGCAGCTTAGTCCCGGGCGGCGAGCAGTACTTC. Using reference TRBV11-2 and TRBJ2-7 for the parts outside the CDR3, the full variable domain is EAGVAQSPRYKIIEKRQSVAFWCNPISGHATLYWYQQILGQGPKLLIQFQNNGVVDDSQLPKDRFSAERLKGVDSTLKIQPAKLEDSAVYLCASSLVPGGEQYFGPGTRLTVT.

Ten or more counts support this clonotype. The V and J genes are TRBV6-4 and TRBJ2-2; 9 bases are shared with TRBD2. This CDR3 has 16 residues. The germline CDR1 and CDR2 sequences are MRHNA and SNTAGT. V was clipped by 0 bases and J by 3 bases; unmatched bases: 2. DNA of the CDR3: TGTGCCAGCAGTGACTCGGCGGGAGGGCACACCGGGGAGCTGTTTTTT. Residues: CASSDSAGGHTGELFF.

The V call is TRBV7-3, the J call TRBJ1-5; D is undetermined. There are 13 residues in the CDR3. Looked up from germline, CDR1 is SGHTA and CDR2 is FQGTGA. Deletions cut 5 bases from V and 0 bases from J, with 5 bases between. CDR3 coding DNA: TGTGCCAGCAGCGTAAATAGCAATCAGCCCCAGCATTTT. The encoded protein is CASSVNSNQPQHF.

The CDR3 here is CSGNPGQGNEQFF. The CDR3 bases are TGCAGCGGGAACCCGGGACAGGGGAATGAGCAGTTCTTC. The chain employs TRBV29-1 and TRBJ2-1; 10 bases align to TRBD1. The germline V gene encodes CDR1 SQVTM and CDR2 ANQGSEA. This CDR3 has 13 amino acids. With 7 bases clipped from V and 7 bases from J, the junction kept 7 bases outside the gene matches.

This rearrangement joins TRBV29-1 to TRBJ1-2; D remains unclear. Trimming left V 4 bases short and J 0 bases short, with 15 bases between. Germline V gene sequence: CDR1 SQVTM, CDR2 ANQGSEA. The CDR3 covers 15 residues. Here the CDR3 reads CSVVGSDRTNYGYTF. CDR3 coding DNA: TGCAGCGTTGTTGGCAGTGACCGTACTAACTATGGCTACACCTTC.

The chain employs TRBV5-4 and TRBJ2-2; 8 nucleotides match TRBD1. Germline CDR1 reads SGHNT; CDR2 reads YYREEE (reference sequence). This CDR3 comprises 14 residues. Unmatched junction bases numbered 6, after V lost 3 bases and J lost 8 bases. CDR3 bases: TGTGCCAGCAGCTGGGGACAGGAGGAAGGGGAGCTGTTTTTT. This translates into CASSWGQEEGELFF.